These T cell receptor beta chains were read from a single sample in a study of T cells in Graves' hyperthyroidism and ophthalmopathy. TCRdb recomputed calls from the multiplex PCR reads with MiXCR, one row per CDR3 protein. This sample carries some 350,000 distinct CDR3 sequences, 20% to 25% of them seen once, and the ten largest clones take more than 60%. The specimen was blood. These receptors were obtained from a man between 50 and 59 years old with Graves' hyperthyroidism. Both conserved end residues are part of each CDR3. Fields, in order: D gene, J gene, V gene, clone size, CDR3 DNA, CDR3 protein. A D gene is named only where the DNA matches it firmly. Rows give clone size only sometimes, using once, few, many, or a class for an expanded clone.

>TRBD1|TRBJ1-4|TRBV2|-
TGTGCCAGCGTGCGGGACAGGCGTAATGAAAAACTGTTTTTT
CASVRDRRNEKLFF
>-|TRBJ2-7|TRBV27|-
TGTGCCAGCAGATCCCCAGGGGCTACGGCGGGGAACGAGCAGTACTTC
CASRSPGATAGNEQYF
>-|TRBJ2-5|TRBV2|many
TGTGCCAGCAACCGGTACGGGACGGGGCAAGAGACCCAGTACTTC
CASNRYGTGQETQYF
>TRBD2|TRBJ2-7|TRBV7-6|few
TGTGCCAGCAGCTTAATCTGGGCGGGGGAATACGAGCAGTACTTC
CASSLIWAGEYEQYF
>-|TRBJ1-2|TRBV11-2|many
TGTGCCAGCAGCTTAGTTTCCGGGGGCGACTATGGCTACACCTTC
CASSLVSGGDYGYTF
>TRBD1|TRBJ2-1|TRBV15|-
TGTGCCACCAGTGATTCCCGGACAGGGGCCAATGAGCAGTTCTTC
CATSDSRTGANEQFF
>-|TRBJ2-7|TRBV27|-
TGTGCCAGCAGTTTATCAAGACAGTCTAGGCACGAGCAGTACTTC
CASSLSRQSRHEQYF
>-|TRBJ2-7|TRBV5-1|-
TGCGCCAGCAGCTTGAGGACTCCCCTCGAGCAGTACTTC
CASSLRTPLEQYF
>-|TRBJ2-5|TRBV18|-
TGTGCCAGCTCACCACCGGATTCGGAGGAGACCCAGTACTTC
CASSPPDSEETQYF
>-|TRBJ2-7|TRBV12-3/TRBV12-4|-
TGTGCCAGCAGTTATACCGGAGGGGGCTACGAGCAGTACTTC
CASSYTGGGYEQYF
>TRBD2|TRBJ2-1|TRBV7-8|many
TGTGCCAGCAGCTTAGGACAGGGACTAGCAATGGTCGAGCAGTTCTTC
CASSLGQGLAMVEQFF
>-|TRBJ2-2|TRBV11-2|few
TGTGCCAGCAGCTTCAGGGGTAATCTCCGGGAGCTGTTTTTT
CASSFRGNLRELFF
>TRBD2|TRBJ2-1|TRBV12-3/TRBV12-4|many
TGTGCCAGCAGTTTATCTAGCGGGAGAGGTGAGCAGTTCTTC
CASSLSSGRGEQFF
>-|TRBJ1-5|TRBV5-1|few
TGCGCCAGCAGCTTTGACACAAGCAATCAGCCCCAGCATTTT
CASSFDTSNQPQHF
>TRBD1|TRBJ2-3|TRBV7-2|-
TGTGCCAGCAGCTTAGCGGGACAGGGCTCCGATACGCAGTATTTT
CASSLAGQGSDTQYF
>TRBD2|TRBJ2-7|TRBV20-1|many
TGCAGTGCAGCACAGGGGGCACGGACTAGCGGGAGATACGAGCAGTACTTC
CSAAQGARTSGRYEQYF
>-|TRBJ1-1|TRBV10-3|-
TGTGCCACGCAGGGGAACACTGAAGCTTTCTTT
CATQGNTEAFF
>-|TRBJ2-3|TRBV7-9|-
TGTGCCAGCAGCTTTTTCTTAGGGGCTAGCACAGATACGCAGTATTTT
CASSFFLGASTDTQYF
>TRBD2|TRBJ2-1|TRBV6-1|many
TGTGCCAGCAACGGGGGGAATGAGCAGTTCTTC
CASNGGNEQFF
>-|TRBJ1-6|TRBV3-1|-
TGTGCCAGCAGCCAAGTAGCGTCTGGCGGGTCACCCCTCCACTTT
CASSQVASGGSPLHF
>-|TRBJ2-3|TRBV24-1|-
TGTGCCACCAGTGCGCCGGGGAGAGATACGCAGTATTTT
CATSAPGRDTQYF
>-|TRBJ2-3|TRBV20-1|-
TGCAGTGCTGCTCCCCCGAGGAGCGGGCCAGATACGCAGTATTTT
CSAAPPRSGPDTQYF
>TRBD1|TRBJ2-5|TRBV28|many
TGTGCCAGCAGGTGGACAGGGGGCGAGACCCAGTACTTC
CASRWTGGETQYF
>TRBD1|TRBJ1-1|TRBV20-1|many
TGCAGTGCTAGGGGACAGGGCGAGACTGAAGCTTTCTTT
CSARGQGETEAFF
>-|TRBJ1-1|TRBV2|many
TGTGCCAGCAGAACCGGGGAGACTGAAGCTTTCTTT
CASRTGETEAFF
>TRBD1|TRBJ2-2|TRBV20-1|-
TGCAGTGCCAGCGACAGGGGGCGCGACACCGGGGAGCTGTTTTTT
CSASDRGRDTGELFF
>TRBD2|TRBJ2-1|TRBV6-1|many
TGTGCCAGCAGTGAAACCAGCGGGGACCTCAATGAGCAGTTCTTC
CASSETSGDLNEQFF
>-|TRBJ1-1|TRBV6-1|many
TGTGCCAGCAGTGAACCGGGGATCAACACTGAAGCTTTCTTT
CASSEPGINTEAFF
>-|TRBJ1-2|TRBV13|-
TGTGCCAGCAGCCAAACAGGAAACTATGGCTACACCTTC
CASSQTGNYGYTF
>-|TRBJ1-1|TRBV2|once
TGTGCCAGCAGTGAAGACCGGGGGAACACTGAAGCTTTCTTT
CASSEDRGNTEAFF
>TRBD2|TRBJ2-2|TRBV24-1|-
TGTGCCACCAGTACAGGTTTAGGACTAGCGGGATACACCGGGGAGCTGTTTTTT
CATSTGLGLAGYTGELFF
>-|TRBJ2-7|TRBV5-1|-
TGCGCCAGCAGCTTGGACGGGACCCACGAGCAGTACTTC
CASSLDGTHEQYF
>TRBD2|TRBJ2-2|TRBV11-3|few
TGTGCCAGCAGTCGACTAGCGGGAGCAACCGGGGAGCTGTTTTTT
CASSRLAGATGELFF
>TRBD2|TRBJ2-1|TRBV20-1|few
TGCAGTGCTAGTGGGGGGTCCCGCGGGGGTGAGCAGTTCTTC
CSASGGSRGGEQFF
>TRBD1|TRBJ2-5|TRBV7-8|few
TGTGCCAGCAGCCCAGGAGAGACAGGGGGCTGGGAGACCCAGTACTTC
CASSPGETGGWETQYF
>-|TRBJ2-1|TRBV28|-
TGTGCCAGCAGTTTGTCTGACACTGAGCAGTTCTTC
CASSLSDTEQFF
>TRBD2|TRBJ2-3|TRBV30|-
TGTGCCTGGAGTGTCGGGAGCGGGAGTGCGGATACGCAGTATTTT
CAWSVGSGSADTQYF
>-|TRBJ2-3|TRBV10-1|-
TGCGCCAGCAGTGATTTCAGGGGCTCTGCTGGAGCAGATACGCAGTATTTT
CASSDFRGSAGADTQYF
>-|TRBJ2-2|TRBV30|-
TGTGTCTGGAGTGTACCCGAGAGGGCCTGGACCGGGGAGCTGTTTTTT
CVWSVPERAWTGELFF
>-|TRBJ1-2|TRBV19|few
TGTGCCAGTAGTATGCAGAGCAGGGATATCTATGGCTACACCTTC
CASSMQSRDIYGYTF
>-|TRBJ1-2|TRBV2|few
TGTGCCAGCAGTGAAGCGGACCCCTGGGATGGCTACACCTTC
CASSEADPWDGYTF
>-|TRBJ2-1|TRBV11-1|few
TGTGCCAGCAGCTTAGGGCAAAACTACAATGAGCAGTTCTTC
CASSLGQNYNEQFF
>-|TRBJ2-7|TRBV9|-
TGTGCCAGCAGCGTAGAGTTCGGGGATTCGAGGGACTCGGAGTACGGTGAGCAGTACTTC
CASSVEFGDSRDSEYGEQYF
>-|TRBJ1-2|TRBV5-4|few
TGTGCCAGCAGCCCAGGACAGAGTTGGTCTGGCTACACCTTC
CASSPGQSWSGYTF
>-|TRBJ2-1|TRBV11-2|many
TGTGCCAGCAGCTTCGGGATAGGGGGGGATGAGCAGTTCTTC
CASSFGIGGDEQFF
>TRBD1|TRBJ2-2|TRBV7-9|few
TGTGCCAGCAGCCGACACAGGGGGCCGAGACCCGGGGAGCTGTTTTTT
CASSRHRGPRPGELFF
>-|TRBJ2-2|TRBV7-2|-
TGTGCCAGCAGCTTAGGCTACCGAGGGACCGGGGAGCTGTTTTTT
CASSLGYRGTGELFF
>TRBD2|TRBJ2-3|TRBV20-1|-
TGCAGCGTGGCCGGGACTACCGGGACAGATACGCAGTATTTT
CSVAGTTGTDTQYF
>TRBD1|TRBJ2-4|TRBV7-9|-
TGTGCCAGCAGGCCCCCGGGACAGGGGTTGTCCATTCAGTACTTC
CASRPPGQGLSIQYF
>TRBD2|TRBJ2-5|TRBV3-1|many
TGTGCCAGCAGCCAAGAGGGACTAGCAACGGAGACCCAGTACTTC
CASSQEGLATETQYF
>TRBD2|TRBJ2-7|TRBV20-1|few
TGCAGTGCTAGAGGTGGGACTAGCGGGACCTGGGCCTACGAGCAGTACTTC
CSARGGTSGTWAYEQYF
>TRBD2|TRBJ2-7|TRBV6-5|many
TGTGCCAGCAGTTACCGTTTCAGTAGCGGGAGCTCCTACGAGCAGTACTTC
CASSYRFSSGSSYEQYF
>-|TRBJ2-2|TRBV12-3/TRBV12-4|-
TGTGCCAGCACCCTTACGGGGAACTTAAACACCGGGGAGCTGTTTTTT
CASTLTGNLNTGELFF
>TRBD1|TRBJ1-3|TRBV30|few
TGTGCCTCCCTCGGACAGGGAAGAAACACCATATATTTT
CASLGQGRNTIYF
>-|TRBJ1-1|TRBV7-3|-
TGTGCCAGCAGCTTAGTAGAGGTGGCAGGAAACACTGAAGCTTTCTTT
CASSLVEVAGNTEAFF
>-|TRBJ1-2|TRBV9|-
TGTGCCAGCAGCGCCCGGGCCGGATACGGCTACACCTTC
CASSARAGYGYTF